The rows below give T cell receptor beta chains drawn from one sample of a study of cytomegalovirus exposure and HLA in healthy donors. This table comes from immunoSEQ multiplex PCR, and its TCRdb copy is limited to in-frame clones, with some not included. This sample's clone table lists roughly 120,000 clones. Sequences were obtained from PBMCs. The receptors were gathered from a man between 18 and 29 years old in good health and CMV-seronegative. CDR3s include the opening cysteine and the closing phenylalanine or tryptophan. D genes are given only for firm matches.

CDR3 DNA: TGCAACGCTACAAGACTAGCGGGATCCTACGAGCAGTACTTC
CDR3 protein: CNATRLAGSYEQYF
D gene: TRBD2
V gene: TRBV29-1
J gene: TRBJ2-7

CDR3 DNA: TGTGCCAGCAGCTTAGCGGGCCCAGGCTACGAGCAGTACTTC
CDR3 protein: CASSLAGPGYEQYF
D gene: NA
V gene: TRBV7-6
J gene: TRBJ2-7

CDR3 DNA: TGTGCCAGCAGCTTCGGTAACCAAGAGACCCAGTACTTC
CDR3 protein: CASSFGNQETQYF
D gene: NA
V gene: TRBV5-6
J gene: TRBJ2-5

CDR3 DNA: TGCGCCAGCAGCTTGGGGCAGGGGATGGATGAGCAGTTCTTC
CDR3 protein: CASSLGQGMDEQFF
D gene: NA
V gene: TRBV5-1
J gene: TRBJ2-1

CDR3 DNA: TGCGCCAGCAGCCGCCGGCCATCGGGCGAGCAGTACTTC
CDR3 protein: CASSRRPSGEQYF
D gene: NA
V gene: TRBV10-1
J gene: TRBJ2-7

CDR3 DNA: TGTGCCAGCTCATCTAGACAGGGGGCCTACGAGCAGTACTTC
CDR3 protein: CASSSRQGAYEQYF
D gene: TRBD1
V gene: TRBV18
J gene: TRBJ2-7

CDR3 DNA: TGTGCCAGCAGCTTATACCAGGGCACTGAAGCTTTCTTT
CDR3 protein: CASSLYQGTEAFF
D gene: NA
V gene: TRBV7-9
J gene: TRBJ1-1

CDR3 DNA: TGTGCCATCAGTGAACCAGGCTTTGAAGCTTTCTTT
CDR3 protein: CAISEPGFEAFF
D gene: NA
V gene: TRBV10-3
J gene: TRBJ1-1

CDR3 DNA: TGTGCCAGCAGTTACTCTCGGGACAGGGGGTACGAGCAGTACTTC
CDR3 protein: CASSYSRDRGYEQYF
D gene: TRBD1
V gene: TRBV6-5
J gene: TRBJ2-7

CDR3 DNA: TGTGCCAGCAGTCCACTGAACCCCCGCCAGCCCCAGCATTTT
CDR3 protein: CASSPLNPRQPQHF
D gene: NA
V gene: TRBV6-5
J gene: TRBJ1-5

CDR3 DNA: TGTGCCAGCAGCTTTAGCGGGAGCTCCTACAATGAGCAGTTCTTC
CDR3 protein: CASSFSGSSYNEQFF
D gene: TRBD2
V gene: TRBV7-9
J gene: TRBJ2-1

CDR3 DNA: TGTGCCAGCTCGCGAGCGGGCCTGTACGAGCAGTACTTC
CDR3 protein: CASSRAGLYEQYF
D gene: NA
V gene: TRBV14
J gene: TRBJ2-7

CDR3 DNA: TGTGCCTGGTCGGGGGGGACAGGGGGCTATACCGACAGGGATACTAATCGGAACACCATATATTTT
CDR3 protein: CAWSGGTGGYTDRDTNRNTIYF
D gene: TRBD1
V gene: TRBV30
J gene: TRBJ1-3

CDR3 DNA: TGTGCCAGTAGTGTCGGCGGGGCTGGAAACACCATATATTTT
CDR3 protein: CASSVGGAGNTIYF
D gene: NA
V gene: TRBV19
J gene: TRBJ1-3

CDR3 DNA: TGTGCCAGCGAACGAGCCTTACTTAATGAAAAACTGTTTTTT
CDR3 protein: CASERALLNEKLFF
D gene: NA
V gene: TRBV19
J gene: TRBJ1-4

CDR3 DNA: TGTGCCAGCAGCTTGGGACAGGGGCAGATCTACGAGCAGTACTTC
CDR3 protein: CASSLGQGQIYEQYF
D gene: TRBD1
V gene: TRBV5-4
J gene: TRBJ2-7

CDR3 DNA: TGCGCCAGCAGCGGGAGAACAGGGGGCCGATCCAACTATGGCTACACCTTC
CDR3 protein: CASSGRTGGRSNYGYTF
D gene: TRBD1
V gene: TRBV5-1
J gene: TRBJ1-2

CDR3 DNA: TGTGCCAGCAGCTTGGGTGGGGGGGGCACAGATACGCAGTATTTT
CDR3 protein: CASSLGGGGTDTQYF
D gene: TRBD2
V gene: TRBV5-4
J gene: TRBJ2-3

CDR3 DNA: TGTGCCAGCAGTGAAATGACTCAAACCTATGGCTACACCTTC
CDR3 protein: CASSEMTQTYGYTF
D gene: NA
V gene: TRBV6-1
J gene: TRBJ1-2

CDR3 DNA: TGTGCCAGCAGGCGGGACAGTATCAGCTACGAGCAGTACTTC
CDR3 protein: CASRRDSISYEQYF
D gene: NA
V gene: TRBV6-1
J gene: TRBJ2-7

CDR3 DNA: TGTGCCAGCAGCCCCTCTGTAACCGGGGAGCTGTTTTTT
CDR3 protein: CASSPSVTGELFF
D gene: NA
V gene: TRBV7-2
J gene: TRBJ2-2

CDR3 DNA: TGTGCCAGCAGCTTGGCTACTTACACTGAAGCTTTCTTT
CDR3 protein: CASSLATYTEAFF
D gene: NA
V gene: TRBV5-6
J gene: TRBJ1-1

CDR3 DNA: TGTGCCAGCAGCTTAAGGTCCGCAGGTACGCAGTATTTT
CDR3 protein: CASSLRSAGTQYF
D gene: NA
V gene: TRBV7-2
J gene: TRBJ2-3

CDR3 DNA: TGTGCCAGCAGTGTCACTAGCGGGGGGGCCACAGATACGCAGTATTTT
CDR3 protein: CASSVTSGGATDTQYF
D gene: TRBD2
V gene: TRBV6-1
J gene: TRBJ2-3

CDR3 DNA: TGTGCCAGCAGGCTAGGACAGGTCTCTGGAAACACCATATATTTT
CDR3 protein: CASRLGQVSGNTIYF
D gene: TRBD1
V gene: TRBV6-5
J gene: TRBJ1-3

CDR3 DNA: TGTGCCAGCATCCCCCCGACAGGGGGAGGATCGCAGTATTTT
CDR3 protein: CASIPPTGGGSQYF
D gene: TRBD1
V gene: TRBV28
J gene: TRBJ2-3

CDR3 DNA: TGCGCCAGCAGCTTGGAACTCTACAATGAGCAGTTCTTC
CDR3 protein: CASSLELYNEQFF
D gene: NA
V gene: TRBV5-1
J gene: TRBJ2-1

CDR3 DNA: TGTGCCAGTAGTATAGCCCGGGACAGGGGGGACTCACCCCTCCACTTT
CDR3 protein: CASSIARDRGDSPLHF
D gene: TRBD1
V gene: TRBV19
J gene: TRBJ1-6

CDR3 DNA: TGCAGCCTGCGGGGGCGGGGGGATTACAATGAGCAGTTCTTC
CDR3 protein: CSLRGRGDYNEQFF
D gene: TRBD2
V gene: TRBV29-1
J gene: TRBJ2-1